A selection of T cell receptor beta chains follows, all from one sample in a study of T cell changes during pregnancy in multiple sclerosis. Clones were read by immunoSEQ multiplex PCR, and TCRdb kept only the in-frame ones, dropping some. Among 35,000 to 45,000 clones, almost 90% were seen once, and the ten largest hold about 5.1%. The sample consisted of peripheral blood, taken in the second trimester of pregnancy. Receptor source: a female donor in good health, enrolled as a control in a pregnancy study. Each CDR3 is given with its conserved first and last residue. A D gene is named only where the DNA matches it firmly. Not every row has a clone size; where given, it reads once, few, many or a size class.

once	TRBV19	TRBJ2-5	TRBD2	TGTGCCAGTAGTATAGGGACTAGCGGGGGGGAAGAGACCCAGTACTTC	CASSIGTSGGEETQYF
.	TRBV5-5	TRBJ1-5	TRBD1	TGTGCCAGCAGCCCGGGACAGGGGGCGTCTCAGCCCCAGCATTTT	CASSPGQGASQPQHF
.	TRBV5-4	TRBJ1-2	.	TGTGCCAGCAGCTTGGAACAGTACTATGGCTACACCTTC	CASSLEQYYGYTF
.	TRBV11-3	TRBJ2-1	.	TGTGCCAGCACCCGCCTGGGGGGCAATGAGCAGTTCTTC	CASTRLGGNEQFF
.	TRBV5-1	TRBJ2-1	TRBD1	TGCGCCAGCAGCACCCACAGGGGCCTTACCTACAATGAGCAGTTCTTC	CASSTHRGLTYNEQFF
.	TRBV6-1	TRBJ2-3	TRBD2	TGTGCCAGCAGTGTCGAGCGAGCTAGCGGGAGCGGGGGGACGCAGTATTTT	CASSVERASGSGGTQYF
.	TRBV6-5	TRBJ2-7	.	TGTGCCAGCAGTTACGGGACACAGGACGAGCAGTACTTC	CASSYGTQDEQYF
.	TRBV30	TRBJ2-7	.	TGTGCCTGGAGTGTCTCCGCAGGCTTCTCCTACGAGCAGTACTTC	CAWSVSAGFSYEQYF
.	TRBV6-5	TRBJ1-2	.	TGTGCCGCACGGGACTCCCCAAACTATGGCTACACCTTC	CAARDSPNYGYTF
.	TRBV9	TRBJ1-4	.	TGTGCCAGCAGCCGTCCCGGCCAGGGCGTGGATGAAAAACTGTTTTTT	CASSRPGQGVDEKLFF
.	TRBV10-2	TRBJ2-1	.	TGCGCCAGCAAATACACAGCGGTGGAGGCGCAGTTCTTC	CASKYTAVEAQFF
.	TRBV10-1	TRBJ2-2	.	TGCGCCAGCGGACAGTCGGACACCGGGGAGCTGTTTTTT	CASGQSDTGELFF
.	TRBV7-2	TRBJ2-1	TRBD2	TGTGCCAGCAGCTTAGGAAGAATCCGACTAGCCGAGACCAATGAGCAGTTCTTC	CASSLGRIRLAETNEQFF
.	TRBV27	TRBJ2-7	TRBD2	TGTGCCAGCAGTTTATCGACCCCGGGACTAGCGGGAGTCTCCTACGAGCAGTACTTC	CASSLSTPGLAGVSYEQYF
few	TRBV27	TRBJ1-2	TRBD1	TGTGCCAGCAGATCCCCCGGGACAGGGAACTATGGCTACACCTTC	CASRSPGTGNYGYTF
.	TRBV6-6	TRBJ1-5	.	TGTGCCAGCAGTTACGGCGGGGGCGGTCAGCCCCAGCATTTT	CASSYGGGGQPQHF
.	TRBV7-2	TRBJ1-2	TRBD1	TGTGCCAGCAGCAAACAGGGGATGGACTATGGCTACACCTTC	CASSKQGMDYGYTF
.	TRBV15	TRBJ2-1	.	TGTGCCACCAGCAGAGGTGAGGGAACCTACTACAATGAGCAGTTCTTC	CATSRGEGTYYNEQFF
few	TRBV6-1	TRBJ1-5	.	TGTGCCAGCAGTGAACGGGACACCTATCAGCCCCAGCATTTT	CASSERDTYQPQHF
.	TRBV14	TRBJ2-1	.	TGTGCCAGCAGCCAAGTTGGAGGGGCCTCCTACAATGAGCAGTTCTTC	CASSQVGGASYNEQFF
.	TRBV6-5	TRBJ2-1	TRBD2	TGTGCCAGCAGAACCGGGACTAGCGCATACAATGAGCAGTTCTTC	CASRTGTSAYNEQFF
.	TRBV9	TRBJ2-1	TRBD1	TGTGCCAGCAGCGTACACCGGGACAGACCCTACAATGAGCAGTTCTTC	CASSVHRDRPYNEQFF
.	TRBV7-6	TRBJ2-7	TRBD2	TGTGCCAGCAGCTTAGCGTCCGGACTAGCGGCCTCCTACGAGCAGTACTTC	CASSLASGLAASYEQYF
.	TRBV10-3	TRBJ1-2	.	TGTGCCATCAGGGAGGGGACTGAGACTAACTATGGCTACACCTTC	CAIREGTETNYGYTF
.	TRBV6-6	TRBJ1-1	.	TGTGCCAGCAGTTACTCGACGGGGGGGACTGAAGCTTTCTTT	CASSYSTGGTEAFF
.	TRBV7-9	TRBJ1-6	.	TGTGCCAGCAGCTTAGTGGGTGGCGGAGGGATATATTCACCCCTCCACTTT	CASSLVGGGGIYSPLHF
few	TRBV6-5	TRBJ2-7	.	TGTGCCAGCAGTCCCCAGGGGTACGAGCAGTACTTC	CASSPQGYEQYF
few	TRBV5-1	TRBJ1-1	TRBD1	TGCGCCAGCAGCAAGGGACAGGGGAACACTGAAGCTTTCTTT	CASSKGQGNTEAFF
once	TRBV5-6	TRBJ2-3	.	TGTGCCAGCAGCTTGGGGGGCAGGACATACACAGATACGCAGTATTTT	CASSLGGRTYTDTQYF
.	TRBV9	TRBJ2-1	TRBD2	TGTGCCAGCAGCCAGCGGGGTAGGGGTAATGAGCAGTTCTTC	CASSQRGRGNEQFF
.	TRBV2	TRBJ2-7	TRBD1	TGTGCCAGCAGTCCTGGACAGGGCAAGGGGATCGAGCAGTACTTC	CASSPGQGKGIEQYF
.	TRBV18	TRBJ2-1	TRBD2	TGTGCCAGCTCCCCCGGGGGGGATGAGCAGTTCTTC	CASSPGGDEQFF
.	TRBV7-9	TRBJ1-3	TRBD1	TGTGCCAGCAGCTCGCTACGGACAGGGGAGAGAAACACCATATATTTT	CASSSLRTGERNTIYF
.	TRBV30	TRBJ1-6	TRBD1	TGTGCCTGGACGGGACAGCTCAATTCACCCCTCCACTTT	CAWTGQLNSPLHF
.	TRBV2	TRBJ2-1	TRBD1	TGTGCCAGCAACAGGGACAGGGGAGGGAGCCCCCAGTTCTTC	CASNRDRGGSPQFF
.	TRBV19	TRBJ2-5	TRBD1	TGTGCCAGTAGTGTCAATACGGGACAGGCCAAGTACCAAGAGACCCAGTACTTC	CASSVNTGQAKYQETQYF
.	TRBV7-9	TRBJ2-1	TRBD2	TGTGCCAGCAGCCCCCCCGGACTAGCGGGAGTAGTGGAGCAGTTCTTC	CASSPPGLAGVVEQFF
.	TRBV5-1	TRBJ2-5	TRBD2	TGCGCCAGCAGCAAACTAGCGGGAGGCGAAGAGACCCAGTACTTC	CASSKLAGGEETQYF
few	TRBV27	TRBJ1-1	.	TGTGCCAGCAGAACGGGGGAAACTGAAGCTTTCTTT	CASRTGETEAFF
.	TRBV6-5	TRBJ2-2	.	TGTGCCAGCAGGACACAGAACACCGGGGAGCTGTTTTTT	CASRTQNTGELFF
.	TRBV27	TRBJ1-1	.	TGTGCCAGCAGTGTAACGGGGGTGGGCACTGAAGCTTTCTTT	CASSVTGVGTEAFF
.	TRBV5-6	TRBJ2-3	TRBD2	TGTGCCAGCAGCCGGCGGGAGGGGGCGAAGAGCACAGATACGCAGTATTTT	CASSRREGAKSTDTQYF
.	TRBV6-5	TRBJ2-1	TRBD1	TGTGCCAGCAGCCGGACAGGGGGCGCCTACAATGAGCAGTTCTTC	CASSRTGGAYNEQFF
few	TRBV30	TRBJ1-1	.	TGTGCCTGGAGTCTCGGGGGCACTGAAGCTTTCTTT	CAWSLGGTEAFF
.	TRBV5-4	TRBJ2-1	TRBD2	TGTGCCAGCAGCCACGGGACTAGCGGGGGGAGGTACAATGAGCAGTTCTTC	CASSHGTSGGRYNEQFF
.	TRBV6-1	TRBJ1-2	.	TGTGCCAGCAGTGAAGAGTTAGGGGCAAACTATGGCTACACCTTC	CASSEELGANYGYTF
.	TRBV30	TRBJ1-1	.	TGTGCCTGGACGCCAGATATGAACACTGAAGCTTTCTTT	CAWTPDMNTEAFF
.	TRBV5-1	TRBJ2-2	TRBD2	TGCGCCAGCAGCTTGGCGGCTAGCGGGAGAACGAACACCGGGGAGCTGTTTTTT	CASSLAASGRTNTGELFF
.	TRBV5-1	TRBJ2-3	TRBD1	TGCGCCAGCAGCTTGGGGGACAGGGATTTAGATACGCAGTATTTT	CASSLGDRDLDTQYF
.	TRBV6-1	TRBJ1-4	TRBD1	TGTGCCAGCAGTTGGACAGGGGTCCTTAATGAAAAACTGTTTTTT	CASSWTGVLNEKLFF
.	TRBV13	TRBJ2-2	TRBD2	TGTGCCAGCAGCTTTTCAAGCGGGGGGCCCACCGGGGAGCTGTTTTTT	CASSFSSGGPTGELFF
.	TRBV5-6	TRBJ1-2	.	TGTGCCAGCAGCTTGGGGCCAGGGATGGCCACCTTC	CASSLGPGMATF
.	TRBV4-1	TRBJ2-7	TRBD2	TGCGCCAGCAGCACTCTCGGGGGGGCCGGCTACGAGCAGTACTTC	CASSTLGGAGYEQYF
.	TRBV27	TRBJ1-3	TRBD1	TGTGCCAGCAGCTCTGACAGGGGGCAGAACACCATATATTTT	CASSSDRGQNTIYF
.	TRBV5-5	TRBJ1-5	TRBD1	TGTGCCAGCAGCTGGGGACAGGGGGCAAATCAGCCCCAGCATTTT	CASSWGQGANQPQHF
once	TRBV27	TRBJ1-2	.	TGTGCCAGCAGCAGCGTCGGTCACAGGGATACCTATGGCTACACCTTC	CASSSVGHRDTYGYTF
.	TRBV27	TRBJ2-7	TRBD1	TGTGCCAGCAACCGACAGGGAAAATCCTACGAGCAGTACTTC	CASNRQGKSYEQYF
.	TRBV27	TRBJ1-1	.	TGTGCCAGCAGTCCGCGGGGCCTTAACACTGAAGCTTTCTTT	CASSPRGLNTEAFF
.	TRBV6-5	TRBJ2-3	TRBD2	TGTGCCAGCAGTTACTTGGGCGGGGGGGGGACAGATACGCAGTATTTT	CASSYLGGGGTDTQYF